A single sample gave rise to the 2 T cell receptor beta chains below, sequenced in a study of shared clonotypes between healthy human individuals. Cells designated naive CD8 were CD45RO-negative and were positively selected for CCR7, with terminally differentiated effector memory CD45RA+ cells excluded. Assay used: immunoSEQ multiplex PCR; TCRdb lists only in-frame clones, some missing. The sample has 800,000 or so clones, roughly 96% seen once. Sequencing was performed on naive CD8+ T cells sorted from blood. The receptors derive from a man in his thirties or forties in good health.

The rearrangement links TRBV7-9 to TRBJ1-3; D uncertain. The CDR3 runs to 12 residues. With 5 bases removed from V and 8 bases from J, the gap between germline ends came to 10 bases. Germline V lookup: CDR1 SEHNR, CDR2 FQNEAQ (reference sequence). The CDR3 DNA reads TGTGCCAGCAGCCCGACAAGGGACACCATATATTTT. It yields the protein CASSPTRDTIYF.

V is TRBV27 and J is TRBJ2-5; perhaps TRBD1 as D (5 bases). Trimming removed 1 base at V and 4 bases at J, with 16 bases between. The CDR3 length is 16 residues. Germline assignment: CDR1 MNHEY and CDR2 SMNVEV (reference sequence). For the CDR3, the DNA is TGTGCCAGCAGTTTATTTCAGGGCTTGGGTCGAGAGACCCAGTACTTC. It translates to CASSLFQGLGRETQYF.